One and the same sample provided the 21 T cell receptor beta chains below, sequenced in a study of CD4 T cells in relation to SARS-CoV-2 and coronaviruses. Sequencing was performed with immunoSEQ multiplex PCR; in TCRdb, only in-frame clones are kept and a portion is missing. The sample shows around 54,000 clones, about 90% of them seen only once. Source material: naive CD4+ T cells from PBMCs. Subset noted: naive CD4+ T cells isolated by negative enrichment. Receptor source: an adult with COVID-19.

The chain combines TRBV19 with TRBJ2-7; 10 nucleotides align to TRBD2. The CDR3 loop spans 15 amino acids. The germline CDR1 and CDR2 sequences are LNHDA and SQIVND (reference sequence). J was trimmed by 0 bases and V by 6 bases; bases with no gene match: 5. The CDR3 sequence: CASSRTSGDSYEQYF. CDR3 coding DNA: TGTGCCAGTAGCCGCACTAGCGGGGACTCCTACGAGCAGTACTTC.

V gene TRBV3-1 (or the pseudogene TRBV3-2) combines with J gene TRBJ2-7; no definite D call. This CDR3 is built from 16 residues. V gave up 0 bases and J gave up 7 bases, with 19 bases separating them. Germline lookup yields CDR1 LGHDT and CDR2 YNNKEL (reference sequence). CDR3 loop: CASSQELGLASVEQYF. Written as DNA, the CDR3 is TGTGCCAGCAGCCAAGAACTGGGGTTGGCGTCAGTGGAGCAGTACTTC.

V and J are TRBV5-6 and TRBJ2-7, with TRBD1 matching over 7 bases. Germline assignment: CDR1 SGHDT and CDR2 YYEEEE. J lost 6 bases, V lost 4 bases, and 4 bases had no gene match. CDR3 length equals 12 residues. The CDR3 sequence: CASSVTGFEQYF. The CDR3 coding sequence is TGTGCCAGCAGCGTGACAGGGTTCGAGCAGTACTTC.

CDR3 in DNA: TGTGCCAGCAGCAAGGGGACTAGCGGGAATTCGAGCTCCTACAATGAGCAGTTCTTC. Translation: CASSKGTSGNSSSYNEQFF. The chain recombines TRBV21-1 with TRBJ2-1; the table's D call, TRBD2, has no DNA check behind it. TRBV21-1 is shown as a pseudogene. The CDR3 totals 19 residues.

The CDR3 here is CASSLGQGAHPDTQYF. The CDR3 DNA reads TGTGCCAGCAGCTTAGGGCAGGGGGCGCATCCAGATACGCAGTATTTT. V gene TRBV11-3 combines with J gene TRBJ2-3; TRBD1 matches 8 bases. The V segment lost 1 base and the J segment 4 bases; nucleotides outside the gene matches: 7. The CDR3 has 16 residues. Germline V gene data show CDR1 as SGHNT and CDR2 as YENEEA. The full variable domain, completed using reference TRBV11-3 and TRBJ2-3, is EAGVVQSPRYKIIEKKQPVAFWCNPISGHNTLYWYLQNLGQGPELLIRYENEEAVDDSQLPKDRFSAERLKGVDSTLKIQPAELGDSAVYLCASSLGQGAHPDTQYFGPGTRLTVL.

The V gene is TRBV7-2, the J gene TRBJ2-5, with a possible D match to TRBD2 (5 bases). Trimming left V 1 base short and J 4 bases short, with 16 bases between. Germline assignment: CDR1 SGHTA and CDR2 FQGNSA. This CDR3 is built from 16 residues. As DNA, the CDR3 is TGTGCCAGCAGCTTAGAACGCGGGTTCGCGAGAGAGACCCAGTACTTC. Translation: CASSLERGFARETQYF.

V is TRBV7-2 and J is TRBJ2-5; possibly TRBD1 for D (6 bases). Germline CDR1 is SGHTA and CDR2 is FQGNSA. The V end was cut by 3 bases, the J end by 5 bases, with 16 bases between. The CDR3 extends over 15 amino acids. The DNA for the CDR3 is TGTGCCAGCAGCTTGGACAGTGCGCCGGTGGAGACCCAGTACTTC. Protein: CASSLDSAPVETQYF. Variable domain in full (rest from reference TRBV7-2 and TRBJ2-5): GAGVSQSPSNKVTEKGKDVELRCDPISGHTALYWYRQSLGQGLEFLIYFQGNSAPDKSGLPSDRFSAERTGGSVSTLTIQRTQQEDSAVYLCASSLDSAPVETQYFGPGTRLLVL.

The chain couples TRBV3-1 (or the pseudogene TRBV3-2) to TRBJ1-1, with D possibly being TRBD1 (5 bases). Germline V CDR1 and CDR2: LGHDT, YNNKEL (reference sequence). Trimming stripped 0 bases from V and 6 bases from J, with 11 bases between. The CDR3 spans 14 residues. The CDR3 sequence: CASSQDLGASEAFF. In DNA, the CDR3 is TGTGCCAGCAGCCAAGACCTAGGGGCCTCTGAAGCTTTCTTT.

This clone has only one observation. CDR3 region: CASSHGTQLEQYF. CDR3 nucleotide sequence: TGTGCCAGCAGTCACGGGACCCAACTCGAGCAGTACTTC. V usage is TRBV28 and J usage is TRBJ2-7, with D perhaps assigned TRBD1 or TRBD2 (5 bases each). The CDR3 loop spans 13 amino acids. Germline V CDR1 and CDR2: MDHEN, SYDVKM. V gave up 5 bases and J gave up 6 bases, with 14 bases separating them.

The chain is built from TRBV27 and TRBJ2-5; tentative D call: TRBD2 (6 bases). V lost 2 bases, J lost 2 bases, and 24 bases lay in between. CDR1 MNHEY and CDR2 SMNVEV come from the germline V gene (reference sequence). The CDR3 spans 19 residues. The CDR3 spells CASSLKLPRSRRVQETQYF. CDR3 DNA sequence: TGTGCCAGCAGTTTAAAGCTGCCACGCTCCAGGAGGGTACAAGAGACCCAGTACTTC.

The chain carries TRBV7-8 and TRBJ2-5; 12 bases align to TRBD1. Germline V lookup: CDR1 SGHVS, CDR2 FQNEAQ. The CDR3 runs 16 residues. J was trimmed by 6 bases and V by 1 base; bases with no gene match: 6. The CDR3 reads CASSLEGTGGKKTQYF. CDR3 nucleotides: TGTGCCAGCAGCTTAGAGGGGACAGGGGGCAAAAAGACCCAGTACTTC.

The genes are TRBV19 and TRBJ1-5; 8 nucleotides align to TRBD1. Germline values: CDR1 LNHDA, CDR2 SQIVND (reference sequence). The CDR3 covers 15 residues. Trimming removed 7 bases from V and 4 bases from J; junction bases left unmatched: 9. The chain's CDR3 is CASTPTGVMNQPQHF. The CDR3 nucleotides read TGTGCCAGTACCCCGACAGGGGTGATGAATCAGCCCCAGCATTTT.

V usage is TRBV10-3 and J usage is TRBJ2-2; D is perhaps TRBD2 (5 bases). The CDR3 totals 12 residues. Germline lookup yields CDR1 ENHRY and CDR2 SYGVKD. Trimming took 3 bases from V and 6 from J, leaving 5 bases between them. The CDR3 nucleotides read TGTGCCATCAGTGACGGGGCCGGGGAGCTGTTTTTT. It yields the protein CAISDGAGELFF.

In its sample, this clone was seen once. The chain uses TRBV4-1 and TRBJ2-3, with 8 bases matching TRBD2. The V and J ends lost 3 bases and 10 bases, in that order; junction bases with no gene match: 3. There are 12 residues in the CDR3. CDR1 and CDR2 from the germline V gene are MGHRA and YSYEKL. CDR3 DNA: TGCGCCAGCAGCCACCCTAGCGGGCCGCAGTATTTT. As protein: CASSHPSGPQYF.

The chain has TRBV5-1 and TRBJ2-6; D gene unclear. Germline V gene sequence: CDR1 SGHRS, CDR2 YFSETQ. CDR3 size: 15 residues. The V end lost 4 bases, the J end lost 0 bases, and 8 bases lay between the germline ends. CDR3 loop: CASSPFASGANVLTF. CDR3 DNA sequence: TGCGCCAGCAGCCCATTTGCCTCTGGGGCCAACGTCCTGACTTTC.

V usage is TRBV29-1 and J usage is TRBJ2-2; a possible D gene is TRBD1 (6 bases). V lost 4 bases, J lost 7 bases, and 16 bases lay in between. This CDR3 has 14 amino acids. Germline V gives CDR1 SQVTM, CDR2 ANQGSEA. CDR3 residues: CSVATQGWGGELFF. CDR3 nucleotide sequence: TGCAGCGTTGCCACGCAGGGGTGGGGCGGGGAGCTGTTTTTT.

The chain couples TRBV7-3 to TRBJ2-2, with no clear D. V dropped 2 bases and J dropped 6 bases, with 16 bases sitting between them. The germline gives CDR1 SGHTA, CDR2 FQGTGA. The CDR3 covers 16 residues. The CDR3, as DNA: TGTGCCAGCAGCTTAGGCTCGAGCGCCGAGGCCGGGGAGCTGTTTTTT. This gives the protein CASSLGSSAEAGELFF.

The gene calls are TRBV19 and TRBJ2-4, with 10 bases that match TRBD2. Losses at the gene ends were 6 bases for V and 8 bases for J; bases not matched to a gene: 16. The CDR3 length is 17 residues. Germline-derived CDR1 and CDR2 are LNHDA and SQIVND (reference sequence). The DNA of the CDR3 is TGTGCCAGTAGAAGCGGGAGGGCCGAGGACAAAAAGCACATTCAGTACTTC. The encoded protein is CASRSGRAEDKKHIQYF.

This chain links TRBV5-1 with TRBJ2-5, with D tentatively TRBD1 or TRBD2 (5 bases each). CDR1 SGHRS and CDR2 YFSETQ come from the germline V gene. V was clipped by 0 bases and J by 5 bases, with 17 bases between them. This CDR3 is 16 amino acids long. CDR3: CASSLVAGTGEETQYF. CDR3 nucleotides: TGCGCCAGCAGCTTGGTGGCAGGGACGGGTGAGGAGACCCAGTACTTC.

V usage is TRBV3-1 (or the pseudogene TRBV3-2) and J usage is TRBJ1-1; D perhaps matches TRBD1 (5 bases). The germline V gene encodes CDR1 LGHDT and CDR2 YNNKEL (reference sequence). The CDR3 is 13 residues long. Trimming took 6 bases from V and 11 from J, leaving 19 bases between them. The CDR3 is CASSNSGGGEAFF. For the CDR3, the DNA is TGTGCCAGCAGTAACTCGGGGGGGGGTGAGGCTTTCTTT.

The CDR3: CASIPKGRVNTGELFF. CDR3 DNA sequence: TGTGCCAGTATCCCGAAAGGCCGAGTGAACACCGGGGAGCTGTTTTTT. The chain carries TRBV19 and TRBJ2-2; D is unresolved. The CDR3 is made up of 16 amino acids. In germline, CDR1 is LNHDA, CDR2 SQIVND (reference sequence). V gave up 7 bases and J gave up 1 base, with 16 bases separating them.